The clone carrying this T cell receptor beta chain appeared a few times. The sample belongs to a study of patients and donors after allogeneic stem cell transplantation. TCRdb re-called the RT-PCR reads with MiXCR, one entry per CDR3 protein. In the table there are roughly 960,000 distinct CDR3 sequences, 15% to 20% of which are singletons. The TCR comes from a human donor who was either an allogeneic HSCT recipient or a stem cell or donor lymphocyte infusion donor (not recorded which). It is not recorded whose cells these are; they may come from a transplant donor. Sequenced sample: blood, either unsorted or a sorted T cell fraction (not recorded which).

As DNA, the CDR3 is TGTGCCAGCAGTTTTCTCGGACAGGGGGTAGGGACCCAGTACTTC. Residues: CASSFLGQGVGTQYF. This sequence joins TRBV27 and TRBJ2-5; 10 nucleotides line up with TRBD1. V shed 3 bases and J 7 bases; nucleotides not matched to a gene: 8. The CDR3 runs 15 residues. CDR1 MNHEY and CDR2 SMNVEV come from the germline V gene (reference sequence).